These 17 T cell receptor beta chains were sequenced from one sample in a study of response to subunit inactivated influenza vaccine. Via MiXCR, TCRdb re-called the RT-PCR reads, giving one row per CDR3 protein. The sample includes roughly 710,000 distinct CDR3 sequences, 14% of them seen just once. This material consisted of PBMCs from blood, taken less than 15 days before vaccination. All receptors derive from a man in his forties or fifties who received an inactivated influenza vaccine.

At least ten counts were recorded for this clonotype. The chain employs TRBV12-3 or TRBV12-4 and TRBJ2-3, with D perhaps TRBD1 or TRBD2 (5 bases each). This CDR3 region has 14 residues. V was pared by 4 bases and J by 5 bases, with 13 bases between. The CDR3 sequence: CASSSSRGGDTQYF. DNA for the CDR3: TGTGCCAGCAGTTCCTCTCGTGGGGGAGATACGCAGTATTTT.

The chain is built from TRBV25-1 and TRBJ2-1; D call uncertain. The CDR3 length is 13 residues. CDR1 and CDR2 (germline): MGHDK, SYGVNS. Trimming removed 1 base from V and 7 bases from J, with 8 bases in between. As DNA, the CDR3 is TGTGCCAGCAGTGAATTAACTGGGAATGAGCAGTTCTTC. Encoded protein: CASSELTGNEQFF.

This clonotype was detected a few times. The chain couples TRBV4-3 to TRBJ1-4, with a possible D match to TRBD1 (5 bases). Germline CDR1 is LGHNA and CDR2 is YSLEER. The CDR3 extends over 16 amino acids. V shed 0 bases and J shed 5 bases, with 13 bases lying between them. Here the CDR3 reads CASSQESGLRNEKLFF. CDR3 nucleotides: TGCGCCAGCAGCCAAGAATCGGGACTGAGAAATGAAAAACTGTTTTTT.

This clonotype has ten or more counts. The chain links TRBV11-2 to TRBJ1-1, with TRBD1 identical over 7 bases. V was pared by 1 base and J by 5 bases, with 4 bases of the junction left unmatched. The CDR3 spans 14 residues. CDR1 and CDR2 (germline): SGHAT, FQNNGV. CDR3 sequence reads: CASSLGGGRTEAFF. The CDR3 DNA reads TGTGCCAGCAGCTTAGGAGGGGGCCGAACTGAAGCTTTCTTT. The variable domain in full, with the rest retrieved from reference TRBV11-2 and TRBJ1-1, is EAGVAQSPRYKIIEKRQSVAFWCNPISGHATLYWYQQILGQGPKLLIQFQNNGVVDDSQLPKDRFSAERLKGVDSTLKIQPAKLEDSAVYLCASSLGGGRTEAFFGQGTRLTVV.

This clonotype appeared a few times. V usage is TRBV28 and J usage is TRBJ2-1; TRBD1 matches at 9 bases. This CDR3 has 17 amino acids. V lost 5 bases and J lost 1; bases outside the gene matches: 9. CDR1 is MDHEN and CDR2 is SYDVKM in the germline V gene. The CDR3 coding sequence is TGTGCCAGCAGTACACGGACAGGGGTGAAGTCCTACAATGAGCAGTTCTTC. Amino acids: CASSTRTGVKSYNEQFF.

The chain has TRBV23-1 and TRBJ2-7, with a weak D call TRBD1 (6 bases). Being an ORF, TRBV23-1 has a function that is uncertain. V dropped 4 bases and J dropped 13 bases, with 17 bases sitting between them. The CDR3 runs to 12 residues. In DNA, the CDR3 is TGCGCCAGCAGTCGGACTTTTGTGGGGACATACTTC. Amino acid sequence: CASSRTFVGTYF.

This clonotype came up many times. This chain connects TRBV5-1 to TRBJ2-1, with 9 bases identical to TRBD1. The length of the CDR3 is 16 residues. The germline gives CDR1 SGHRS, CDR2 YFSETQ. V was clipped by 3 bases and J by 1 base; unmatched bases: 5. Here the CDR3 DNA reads TGCGCCAGCAGCTCGGGACAGGGCGGATCCTACAATGAGCAGTTCTTC. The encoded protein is CASSSGQGGSYNEQFF.

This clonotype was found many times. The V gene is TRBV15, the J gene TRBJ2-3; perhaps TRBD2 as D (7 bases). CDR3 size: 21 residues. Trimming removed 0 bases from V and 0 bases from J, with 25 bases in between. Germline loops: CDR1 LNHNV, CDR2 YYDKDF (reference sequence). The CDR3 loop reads CATSRDLLAGADYSSTDTQYF. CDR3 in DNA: TGTGCCACCAGCAGAGATCTTCTGGCGGGGGCCGACTATTCTAGCACAGATACGCAGTATTTT.

Here the CDR3 DNA reads TGTGCCAGCACCCCCTTCGGGGCCCGCTCTGGGGCCAACGTCCTGACTTTC. Protein sequence: CASTPFGARSGANVLTF. The genes are TRBV7-2 and TRBJ2-6; D assignment may be TRBD1 or TRBD2 (5 bases each). The CDR3 is 17 residues long. Germline-derived CDR1 and CDR2 are SGHTA and FQGNSA. V gave up 7 bases and J gave up 0 bases, with 16 bases separating them.

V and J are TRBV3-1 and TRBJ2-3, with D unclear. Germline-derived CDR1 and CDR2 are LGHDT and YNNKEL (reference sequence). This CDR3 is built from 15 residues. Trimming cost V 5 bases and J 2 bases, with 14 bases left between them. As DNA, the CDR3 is TGTGCCAGCAGCTCGCGCCGCCAACCCACAGATACGCAGTATTTT. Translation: CASSSRRQPTDTQYF.

The chain's CDR3 is CSTPYRETQYF. For the CDR3, the DNA is TGCAGTACTCCCTACCGGGAGACCCAGTACTTC. V and J are TRBV20-1 and TRBJ2-5; D gene ambiguous. The CDR3 loop spans 11 amino acids. CDR1 and CDR2 (germline): DFQATT, SNEGSKA (reference sequence). V was trimmed by 8 bases and J by 5 bases, leaving 12 bases between them.

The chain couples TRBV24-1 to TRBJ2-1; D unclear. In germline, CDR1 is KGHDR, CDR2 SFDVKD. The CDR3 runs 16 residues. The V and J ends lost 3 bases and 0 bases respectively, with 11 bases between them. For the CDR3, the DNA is TGTGCCACCAGTGATCTCGTAGCAGGCTCCTACAATGAGCAGTTCTTC. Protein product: CATSDLVAGSYNEQFF.

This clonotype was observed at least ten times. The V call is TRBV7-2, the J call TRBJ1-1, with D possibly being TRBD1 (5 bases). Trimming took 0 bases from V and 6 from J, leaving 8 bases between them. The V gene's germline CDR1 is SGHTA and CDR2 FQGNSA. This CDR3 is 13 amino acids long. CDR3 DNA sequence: TGTGCCAGCAGCTTAGCGGGGGGGGCTGAAGCTTTCTTT. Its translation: CASSLAGGAEAFF. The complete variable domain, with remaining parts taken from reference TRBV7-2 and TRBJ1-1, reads GAGVSQSPSNKVTEKGKDVELRCDPISGHTALYWYRQSLGQGLEFLIYFQGNSAPDKSGLPSDRFSAERTGGSVSTLTIQRTQQEDSAVYLCASSLAGGAEAFFGQGTRLTVV.

The CDR3 DNA is TGCAGTGCTAGAGATCCGAGGGGGCAGGGCTACCATTTCACTGAAGCTTTCTTT. Its translation is CSARDPRGQGYHFTEAFF. The chain joins TRBV20-1 to TRBJ1-1; 7 nucleotides line up with TRBD1. The CDR3 consists of 18 residues. Looked up from germline, CDR1 is DFQATT and CDR2 is SNEGSKA (reference sequence). With V trimmed by 0 bases and J by 4 bases, 17 bases remained unmatched.

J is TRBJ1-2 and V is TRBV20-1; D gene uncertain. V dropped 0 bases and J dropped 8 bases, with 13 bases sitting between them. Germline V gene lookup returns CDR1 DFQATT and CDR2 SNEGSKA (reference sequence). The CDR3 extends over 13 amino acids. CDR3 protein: CSARDLLQTGYTF. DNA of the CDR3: TGCAGTGCTAGAGACTTGCTTCAGACGGGCTACACCTTC.

CDR3: CASSTNRDKYNEQFF. The CDR3, as DNA: TGTGCCAGCAGCACAAACCGGGACAAGTACAATGAGCAGTTCTTC. The chain has TRBV7-9 and TRBJ2-1; weak D call: TRBD1 (6 bases). There are 15 residues in the CDR3. Germline V CDR1 and CDR2: SEHNR, FQNEAQ (reference sequence). The V and J ends lost 5 bases and 4 bases respectively, with 15 bases between them.

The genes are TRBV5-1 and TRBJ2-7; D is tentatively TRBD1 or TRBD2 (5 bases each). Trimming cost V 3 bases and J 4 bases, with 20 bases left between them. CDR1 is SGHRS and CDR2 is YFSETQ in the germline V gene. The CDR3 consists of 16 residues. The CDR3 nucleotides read TGCGCCAGCAGCTGGGGGTCGCCCGTCTACCTGTACGAGCAGTACTTC. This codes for CASSWGSPVYLYEQYF.